This entry features one T cell receptor beta chain sequence. Its antigen remains unidentified. CDR3 size: 16 residues. CDR1 and CDR2 from the germline V gene are MNHEY and SMNVEV (reference sequence). Unmatched junction bases numbered 9, after V lost 2 bases and J lost 8 bases. This sample is drawn from a study of blood T cell dynamics during melanoma immunotherapy. Study-wide background: Standard first-line treatment here was pembrolizumab or nivolumab plus ipilimumab in metastatic melanoma. Broader study findings: Disease-control patients' PBMC repertoires became either more clonal or more diverse at W3.

Assay used: immunoSEQ multiplex PCR; TCRdb lists only in-frame clones, some missing. The table lists approximately 12,000 clones, roughly 84% of them singletons, with about 4.3% in the top ten. Time point specified: pre-treatment baseline. Samples come from before therapy and from week 3 after the first blockade cycle. No patient had earlier systemic cancer treatment, concurrent immunosuppressants, or another active cancer. The sample here was blood, taken from a patient treated with checkpoint blockade. The genes are TRBV27 and TRBJ2-1; 10 nucleotides line up with TRBD2. The clonotype originates from a human donor with melanoma. The CDR3 region has the DNA TGTGCCAGCAGTTTACAATCTAGCGGGAGTGGGGATGAGCAGTTCTTC. It is translated as CASSLQSSGSGDEQFF.